The 6 T cell receptor beta chains listed next were all sequenced from one sample in a study of blood T cell repertoires in COVID-19. Repertoires were generated with immunoSEQ multiplex PCR, while TCRdb's copy carries only in-frame clones and drops some. The sample has roughly 100,000 clones, less than 90% seen once. The sample was peripheral blood. Receptor source: a human donor in a cohort sampled during active COVID-19.

This clone was picked up a small number of times. The rearrangement links TRBV27 to TRBJ1-6, with TRBD1 matching 7 bases. V was pared by 4 bases and J by 8 bases, with 8 bases of the junction left unmatched. CDR1 and CDR2 (germline): MNHEY, SMNVEV (reference sequence). CDR3 length: 15 amino acids. CDR3 in DNA: TGTGCCAGCAGTTCCGACAGGGTTTTCGATTCACCCCTCCACTTT. Its protein product is CASSSDRVFDSPLHF.

The table lists this clone with a few counts. This chain links TRBV6-5 with TRBJ2-7, with a tentative D call TRBD2 (7 bases). CDR1 is MNHEY, CDR2 SVGAGI, per germline. There are 15 residues in the CDR3. Deletions cut 6 bases from V and 3 bases from J, with 18 bases between. The CDR3 coding sequence is TGTGCCAGCAGGCTACAGGGAGCGGGATTCTACGAGCAGTACTTC. This sequence encodes CASRLQGAGFYEQYF.

This chain uses TRBV28 with TRBJ2-5, with D tentatively TRBD1 (6 bases). The CDR3 totals 16 residues. Germline CDR1 MDHEN, CDR2 SYDVKM. The V end was cut by 2 bases, the J end by 4 bases, with 17 bases between. CDR3 DNA sequence: TGTGCCAGCAGTTTAGGCGGCGAGGGGGTTGGAGAGACCCAGTACTTC. Encoded protein: CASSLGGEGVGETQYF.

J is TRBJ2-5 and V is TRBV19; 7 bases are a match to TRBD2. J lost 6 bases, V lost 5 bases, and 6 bases had no gene match. From germline, CDR1 is LNHDA and CDR2 SQIVND (reference sequence). The CDR3 contains 13 residues. CDR3 sequence (DNA): TGTGCCAGTAGTCTACTAGCGAGGCAGACCCAGTACTTC. This translates into CASSLLARQTQYF.

In this sample, this clone turned up a few times. The gene calls are TRBV19 and TRBJ2-7; TRBD1 might be the D (5 bases). V gave up 8 bases and J gave up 5 bases, with 13 bases separating them. The length of the CDR3 is 12 residues. Germline V gene lookup returns CDR1 LNHDA and CDR2 SQIVND (reference sequence). The CDR3 here is CASSFGAHEQYF. The CDR3 coding sequence is TGTGCCAGTTCTTTTGGGGCCCACGAGCAGTACTTC.

This clone was seen just once. This chain joins TRBV5-1 and TRBJ2-7, with 7 bases lining up with TRBD1. Losses at the gene ends were 4 bases for V and 1 base for J; bases not matched to a gene: 8. CDR3 length: 15 residues. CDR1 is SGHRS, CDR2 YFSETQ, per germline. CDR3 sequence reads: CASSPDRDRSYEQYF. CDR3 DNA sequence: TGCGCCAGCAGCCCGGATCGGGACAGATCCTACGAGCAGTACTTC.